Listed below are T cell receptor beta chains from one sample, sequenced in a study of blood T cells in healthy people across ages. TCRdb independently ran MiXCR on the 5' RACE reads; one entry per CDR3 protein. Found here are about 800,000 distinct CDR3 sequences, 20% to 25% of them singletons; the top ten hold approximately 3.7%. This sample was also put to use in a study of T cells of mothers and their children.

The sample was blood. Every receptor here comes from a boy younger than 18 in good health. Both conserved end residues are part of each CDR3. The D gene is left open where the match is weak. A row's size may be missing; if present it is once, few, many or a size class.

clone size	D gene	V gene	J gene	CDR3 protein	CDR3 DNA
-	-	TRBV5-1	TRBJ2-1	CASSLGRDRKYNEQFF	TGCGCCAGCAGCTTGGGGCGGGACAGAAAATACAATGAGCAGTTCTTC
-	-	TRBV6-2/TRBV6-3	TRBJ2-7	CASSYTYRVYEQYF	TGTGCCAGCAGTTACACGTACAGGGTCTACGAGCAGTACTTC
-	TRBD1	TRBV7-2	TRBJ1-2	CASSLDLDRGHGYTF	TGTGCCAGCAGCTTAGACTTGGACAGGGGGCATGGCTACACCTTC
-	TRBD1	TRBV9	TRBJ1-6	CASSSRQGNNSPLHF	TGTGCCAGCAGCTCCCGACAGGGAAATAATTCACCCCTCCACTTT
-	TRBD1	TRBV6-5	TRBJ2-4	CASSSSRDRVSIQYF	TGTGCCAGCAGTTCCTCGCGGGACAGGGTATCCATTCAGTACTTC
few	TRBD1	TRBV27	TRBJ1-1	CASSSGQGAEAFF	TGTGCCAGCAGTTCGGGACAGGGGGCTGAAGCTTTCTTT
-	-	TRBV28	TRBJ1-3	CASSLWQLRVYTGNTIYF	TGTGCCAGCAGTTTATGGCAGCTCCGGGTGTATACTGGAAACACCATATATTTT
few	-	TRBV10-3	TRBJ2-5	CAISERGGGQETQYF	TGTGCCATCAGTGAAAGGGGAGGGGGTCAAGAGACCCAGTACTTC
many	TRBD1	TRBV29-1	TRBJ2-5	CSATGVQETQYF	TGCAGCGCGACAGGGGTCCAAGAGACCCAGTACTTC
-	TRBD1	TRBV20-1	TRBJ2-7	CSAPTGQGRGIYEQYF	TGCAGTGCTCCGACAGGACAGGGTAGGGGGATCTACGAGCAGTACTTC
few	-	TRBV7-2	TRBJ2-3	CASSLNYGDTQYF	TGTGCCAGCAGCCTAAATTACGGAGATACGCAGTATTTT
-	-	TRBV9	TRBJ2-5	CASSHGVSQETQYF	TGTGCCAGCAGCCACGGGGTGTCACAAGAGACCCAGTACTTC
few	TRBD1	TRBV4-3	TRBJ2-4	CASSPTQTGLGNIQYF	TGCGCCAGCAGCCCAACCCAGACAGGGTTAGGAAACATTCAGTACTTC
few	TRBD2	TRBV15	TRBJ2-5	CATSREGGGGAKETQYF	TGTGCCACCAGCAGAGAGGGCGGGGGAGGGGCCAAAGAGACCCAGTACTTC
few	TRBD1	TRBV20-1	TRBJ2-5	CSAMWTGRETQYF	TGCAGTGCTATGTGGACAGGGAGGGAGACCCAGTACTTC
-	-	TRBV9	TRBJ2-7	CASSVGPLVGYEQYF	TGTGCCAGCAGCGTAGGCCCACTGGTGGGCTACGAGCAGTACTTC
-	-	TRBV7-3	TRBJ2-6	CASSNPSGANVLTF	TGTGCCAGCAGCAACCCCTCTGGGGCCAACGTCCTGACTTTC
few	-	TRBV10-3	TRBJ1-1	CAISEGAPDTEAFF	TGTGCCATCAGTGAGGGCGCGCCGGACACTGAAGCTTTCTTT
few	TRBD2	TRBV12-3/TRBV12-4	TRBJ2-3	CASTLELATDTQYF	TGTGCCAGCACCCTGGAACTAGCGACAGATACGCAGTATTTT
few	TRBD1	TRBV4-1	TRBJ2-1	CASSHWTGNNEQFF	TGCGCCAGCAGCCACTGGACAGGGAACAATGAGCAGTTCTTC
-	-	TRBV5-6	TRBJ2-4	CASSFGTGVIQYF	TGTGCCAGCAGCTTTGGGACGGGAGTTATTCAGTACTTC
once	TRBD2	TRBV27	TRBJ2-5	CASSREGLAVKETQYF	TGTGCCAGCAGTAGAGAGGGACTAGCGGTTAAAGAGACCCAGTACTTC
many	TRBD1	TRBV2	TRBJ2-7	CASSRTGAPYEQYF	TGTGCCAGCAGCAGGACAGGGGCACCCTACGAGCAGTACTTC